This TCR beta chain was profiled in a study of T cell repertoires in cytomegalovirus infection. Across the whole study: Indications of both CMV infection and matching HLA type were provided by public TCR beta signatures.

Findings and caveats of the study: Individuals carrying CMV plus the relevant HLA were identified by cumulative frequency of public TCR beta families.

As for this clonotype: Its antigen is currently unknown.

Trimming took 6 bases from V and 8 from J, leaving 17 bases between them. Per the germline V gene, CDR1 is MDHEN and CDR2 is SYDVKM. The CDR3 has 14 amino acids. TCRdb used MiXCR to reprocess the reads, holding one entry per CDR3 protein. The sample yields about 740,000 distinct CDR3 sequences, roughly 35% seen once. The sequenced sample was PBMCs. This TCR was sampled from a human donor in good health (CMV status not recorded). Some clones in this sample may be carry-over from other donors' samples. This chain joins TRBV28 and TRBJ1-3, with D possibly being TRBD1 (5 bases). The CDR3 DNA sequence: TGTGCCAGCAGAAGCTCAGGGTCGGGGGACACCATATATTTT. This translates into CASRSSGSGDTIYF.